The 9 T cell receptor beta chains below all came from one sample that was sequenced in a study of blood T cells in healthy people across ages. The authors ran a second PCR of about 7 to 12 cycles using a sample-barcoded 5' primer and a J-beta primer mix. Each CDR3 protein is one row after TCRdb ran MiXCR on the 5' RACE reads. The sample includes approximately 1.5 million distinct CDR3 sequences, roughly 43% of them seen just once. Sample: blood. These receptors originate from a woman between 18 and 29 years old in good health.

V and J are TRBV12-3 or TRBV12-4 and TRBJ2-1, with a weak D call TRBD1 (6 bases). The CDR3 runs 14 residues. V dropped 6 bases and J dropped 6 bases, with 15 bases sitting between them. CDR3 protein: CASSLVNRVNEQFF. The DNA for the CDR3 is TGTGCCAGCAGCCTAGTCAACAGGGTCAATGAGCAGTTCTTC.

J is TRBJ2-2 and V is TRBV10-3, with TRBD2 identical over 9 bases. The germline CDR1 and CDR2 sequences are ENHRY and SYGVKD. V lost 2 bases, J lost 6 bases, and 7 bases stayed unmatched. This CDR3 spans 16 amino acids. DNA of the CDR3: TGTGCCATCAGTGAGGTCCTAGCGGGAAGTTCCGGGGAGCTGTTTTTT. It is translated as CAISEVLAGSSGELFF.

For this clonotype: The junction does not match germline at one end; this may be a read error. The V gene is TRBV4-1, the J gene TRBJ2-1; no clear D gene. This CDR3 spans 18 amino acids. Germline V gene lookup returns CDR1 MGHRA and CDR2 YSYEKL. The CDR3 DNA follows: TGTGCCAGCAGCCAAACCTTCGGCGGCGTTACCGCCTACAATGAGCAGTTCTTC. This translates into CASSQTFGGVTAYNEQFF.

V usage is TRBV4-3 and J usage is TRBJ2-1, with 7 bases identical to TRBD1. CDR1 is LGHNA and CDR2 is YSLEER in the germline V gene. With V trimmed by 0 bases and J by 4 bases, 3 bases remained unmatched. The CDR3 length is 15 residues. CDR3: CASSQDTGEYNEQFF. The CDR3 region has the DNA TGCGCCAGCAGCCAAGACACAGGGGAGTACAATGAGCAGTTCTTC.

For this clonotype: Relative to the germline gene, one junction end is altered; a read error may explain this. The gene calls are TRBV6-5 and TRBJ2-1, with TRBD2 matching over 7 bases. CDR3 length: 15 residues. From germline, CDR1 is MNHEY and CDR2 SVGAGI. The CDR3 bases are TGTCCCAGCAGTTACACCGGGACTACCTACAATGAGCAGTTCTTC. Translation: CPSSYTGTTYNEQFF.

The table lists this clonotype with many counts. This chain joins TRBV29-1 and TRBJ2-7; possible D gene TRBD1, 6 bases. The CDR3 loop spans 14 amino acids. V was shortened by 6 bases and J by 3 bases, with 18 bases between the two germline ends. Germline CDR1 reads SQVTM; CDR2 reads ANQGSEA. CDR3 protein: CSVRLQGKDYEQYF. The CDR3 DNA follows: TGCAGCGTCCGCCTCCAGGGGAAAGACTACGAGCAGTACTTC.

The V and J genes are TRBV7-3 and TRBJ1-5; the D is unclear. V lost 0 bases and J 5 bases, leaving 8 bases between the germline ends. The CDR3 length is 14 residues. The germline CDR1 and CDR2 sequences are SGHTA and FQGTGA. CDR3 protein: CASSLTRADQPQHF. The DNA for the CDR3 is TGTGCCAGCAGCTTAACGAGGGCGGATCAGCCCCAGCATTTT.

The genes are TRBV5-1 and TRBJ2-1; 8 bases match TRBD2. Germline trimming cut 4 bases from V and 8 bases from J; bases unmatched to any gene: 11. The CDR3 spans 15 residues. The germline V gene encodes CDR1 SGHRS and CDR2 YFSETQ. The CDR3 nucleotides are TGCGCCAGCAGCCCGGAGAGCGGGAGTAACTATGAGCAGTTCTTC. This encodes CASSPESGSNYEQFF.

This chain connects TRBV20-1 to TRBJ2-5; no clear D. Germline assignment: CDR1 DFQATT and CDR2 SNEGSKA (reference sequence). The V gene lost 6 bases and the J gene lost 4 bases, with 12 bases spanning the gap. There are 12 residues in the CDR3. DNA for the CDR3: TGCAGTGCGCCGAACTTAGGAGAGACCCAGTACTTC. Amino acids: CSAPNLGETQYF.